What follows are 10 T cell receptor beta chains derived from one specimen sequenced in a study of T cell responses to AZD1222 COVID-19 vaccine. Profiling relied on immunoSEQ multiplex PCR, and the TCRdb table lists in-frame clones only, not all of them. The sample has fewer than 200,000 clones, 85% to 95% seen once. Sequences were derived from peripheral blood, sampled on day 0 of AZD1222 vaccination. These TCRs come from an adult in good health.

This clone was seen a handful of times. The rearrangement links TRBV27 to TRBJ1-2; D call uncertain. The CDR3 length is 13 residues. V was shortened by 8 bases and J by 4 bases, with 14 bases between the two germline ends. Germline V CDR1 and CDR2: MNHEY, SMNVEV (reference sequence). Here the CDR3 reads CASGLDPIYGYTF. The CDR3 DNA is TGTGCCAGCGGCCTGGATCCCATCTATGGCTACACCTTC.

This chain connects TRBV5-1 to TRBJ2-7; D gene unclear. Germline CDR1 reads SGHRS; CDR2 reads YFSETQ. Trimming shortened V by 0 bases and J by 0 bases, and 7 bases separated the two germline ends. The CDR3 has 14 amino acids. The CDR3 is CASSLDPGSYEQYV. In nucleotides, the CDR3 is TGCGCCAGCAGCTTGGACCCGGGCTCCTACGAGCAGTACGTC.

The gene calls are TRBV24-1 and TRBJ2-2, with D maybe TRBD2 (6 bases). Germline V gene data show CDR1 as KGHDR and CDR2 as SFDVKD. CDR3 length equals 17 residues. Trimming removed 4 bases at V and 0 bases at J, with 14 bases between. CDR3 bases: TGTGCCACCAGTGAAGCTCCCCCGGGGGCGAACACCGGGGAGCTGTTTTTT. The encoded protein is CATSEAPPGANTGELFF.

V usage is TRBV18 and J usage is TRBJ2-7; TRBD1 matches 7 bases. CDR1 is KGHSH, CDR2 LQKENI, per germline. J gave up 6 bases and V 3 bases, and 5 bases lay outside the gene matches. The CDR3 totals 13 residues. Written as DNA, the CDR3 is TGTGCCAGCTCACCTGGGGCAGGGGGCGAGCAGTACTTC. Its translation is CASSPGAGGEQYF.

This sequence joins TRBV4-2 and TRBJ1-2; 7 bases line up with TRBD1. Germline V gene data show CDR1 as LGHNA and CDR2 as YNFKEQ. The CDR3 has 15 amino acids. Unmatched junction bases numbered 5, after V lost 3 bases and J lost 1 base. DNA of the CDR3: TGTGCCAGCAGCCAGACAGGGAAACTTAACTATGGCTACACCTTC. This translates into CASSQTGKLNYGYTF.

The rearrangement joins TRBV14 to TRBJ1-6, with D possibly TRBD1 on 5 matching bases. Germline loops: CDR1 SGHDN, CDR2 FVKESK. The CDR3 spans 14 residues. The V end lost 1 base, the J end lost 7 bases, and 8 bases lay between the germline ends. The CDR3 spells CASSQAGSNSPLHF. The CDR3, as DNA: TGTGCCAGCAGCCAAGCAGGGTCCAATTCACCCCTCCACTTT.

The V and J genes are TRBV18 and TRBJ2-4; TRBD2 matches 9 bases. This CDR3 spans 16 amino acids. The trim removed 3 bases at V and 5 bases at J, leaving 8 bases unmatched. Germline CDR1 KGHSH, CDR2 LQKENI. CDR3 nucleotide sequence: TGTGCCAGCTCACCCCTCGGGGTAGCGGGAGAAAACATTCAGTACTTC. Its translation is CASSPLGVAGENIQYF.

The V call is TRBV2, the J call TRBJ1-1; D unclear. The CDR3 is 13 residues long. Germline CDR1 and CDR2: SNHLY and FYNNEI. V dropped 6 bases and J dropped 4 bases, with 12 bases sitting between them. The CDR3 DNA follows: TGTGCCAGCAGCGGTTTTGGTGGCACTGAAGCTTTCTTT. Its translation: CASSGFGGTEAFF.

The genes are TRBV19 and TRBJ1-5; no definite D call. Germline V gives CDR1 LNHDA, CDR2 SQIVND (reference sequence). Trimming removed 6 bases at V and 4 bases at J, with 7 bases between. The CDR3 totals 12 residues. The CDR3: CASRAANQPQHF. Here the CDR3 DNA reads TGTGCCAGTAGGGCCGCTAATCAGCCCCAGCATTTT.

This chain connects TRBV5-1 to TRBJ2-1; D is possibly TRBD1 (6 bases). Trimming took 4 bases from V and 6 from J, leaving 14 bases between them. Per germline, CDR1 SGHRS and CDR2 YFSETQ. CDR3 length: 14 amino acids. CDR3: CASSLNRAPNEQFF. As DNA, the CDR3 is TGCGCCAGCAGCCTAAACAGGGCTCCCAATGAGCAGTTCTTC.